The 25 T cell receptor beta chains reported below all come from one sample, sequenced in a study of TIL therapy for anti-PD-1-resistant metastatic lung cancer. This sample's time point: pre-treatment sample, taken before nivolumab and TIL therapy. Pleural nodules or supraclavicular lymph nodes made up most of the excised metastases sampled. This was the immunoSEQ v3 assay. The table came from immunoSEQ multiplex PCR; TCRdb's copy has only in-frame clones and leaves some out. The data show about 7,000 clones, about 61% seen once. The sample was tumor tissue, taken at baseline. Source of these receptors: a person aged 25-85 years with non-small cell lung cancer.

The V gene is TRBV19, the J gene TRBJ1-1; D unresolved. The CDR3 runs 14 residues. V dropped 7 bases and J dropped 1 base, with 13 bases sitting between them. Germline-derived CDR1 and CDR2 are LNHDA and SQIVND (reference sequence). The DNA for the CDR3 is TGTGCCAGTAAGAGGAACACTTGGAACACTGAAGCTTTCTTT. Its protein product is CASKRNTWNTEAFF.

The chain combines TRBV7-2 with TRBJ1-1; the D gene is possibly TRBD1 (6 bases). The CDR3 is made up of 14 amino acids. CDR1 and CDR2 from the germline V gene are SGHTA and FQGNSA. V lost 5 bases and J lost 2, with 12 bases in between. The CDR3 DNA follows: TGTGCCAGCAGCAGGGACACGATTAACACTGAAGCTTTCTTT. Translation gives CASSRDTINTEAFF.

The genes are TRBV9 and TRBJ2-3; 12 bases are a match to TRBD2. CDR1 and CDR2 from the germline V gene are SGDLS and YYNGEE. The CDR3 extends over 15 amino acids. V lost 0 bases, J lost 5 bases, and 1 base stayed unmatched. In DNA form, the CDR3 reads TGTGCCAGCAGCGTAGCTAGCGGGAGGGGAGATACGCAGTATTTT. Encoded protein: CASSVASGRGDTQYF.

The chain recombines TRBV7-9 with TRBJ1-2; unclear D gene. This CDR3 comprises 14 residues. Germline-derived CDR1 and CDR2 are SEHNR and FQNEAQ (reference sequence). V lost 5 bases, J lost 0 bases, and 10 bases lay in between. This CDR3 reads CASSVIWANYGYTF. The CDR3 nucleotides read TGTGCCAGCAGCGTGATTTGGGCTAACTATGGCTACACCTTC.

J is TRBJ2-6 and V is TRBV5-4; D not certain. The V end lost 6 bases, the J end lost 2 bases, and 12 bases lay between the germline ends. The CDR3 contains 15 residues. The germline V gene has CDR1 SGHNT and CDR2 YYREEE (reference sequence). In nucleotides, the CDR3 is TGTGCCAGCACACAAGGAGCGACTGGGGCCAACGTCCTGACTTTC. It codes for CASTQGATGANVLTF.

The gene calls are TRBV9 and TRBJ2-3; 10 nucleotides line up with TRBD2. Trimming removed 1 base from V and 5 bases from J; junction bases left unmatched: 1. Germline CDR1 and CDR2: SGDLS and YYNGEE. CDR3 length equals 14 residues. CDR3 loop: CASSVRLAGDTQYF. CDR3 nucleotides: TGTGCCAGCAGCGTAAGACTAGCGGGAGATACGCAGTATTTT.

The chain carries TRBV7-7 and TRBJ2-7; the D call may be TRBD1 or TRBD2 (5 bases each). The length of the CDR3 is 15 residues. The germline gives CDR1 SSHAT, CDR2 FNYEAQ (reference sequence). V was trimmed by 0 bases and J by 2 bases, leaving 11 bases between them. This CDR3 is CASSLALGETYEQYF. The DNA of the CDR3 is TGTGCCAGCAGCTTAGCATTGGGGGAAACCTACGAGCAGTACTTC.

The chain combines TRBV4-2 with TRBJ1-5; 7 bases fit TRBD1. CDR3 length equals 14 residues. The V gene's germline CDR1 is LGHNA and CDR2 YNFKEQ. V was clipped by 1 base and J by 4 bases; unmatched bases: 1. CDR3 sequence reads: CASSQGQGNQPQHF. In DNA, the CDR3 is TGTGCCAGCAGCCAAGGACAGGGAAATCAGCCCCAGCATTTT.

This clone was detected a few times. For the CDR3, the DNA is TGTGCCAGCAGCCTAGACAGGGCGCTAGAGCAGTACTTC. Protein: CASSLDRALEQYF. The chain links TRBV7-2 to TRBJ2-7; 7 bases are a match to TRBD1. CDR3 length equals 13 residues. Per the germline V gene, CDR1 is SGHTA and CDR2 is FQGNSA. J gave up 7 bases and V 5 bases, and 8 bases lay outside the gene matches.

This clone is judged medium-sized. The CDR3 nucleotides are TGTGCCACCAGCAGATGGGGCACTGAAGCTTTCTTT. Translation gives CATSRWGTEAFF. The V call is TRBV15, the J call TRBJ1-1, with no clear D. The ends were cut back, 2 bases at V and 4 bases at J, with 5 bases in the middle. The V gene's germline CDR1 is LNHNV and CDR2 YYDKDF (reference sequence). The CDR3 is 12 residues long.

The chain joins TRBV27 to TRBJ1-4; perhaps TRBD1 as D (6 bases). The CDR3 contains 14 residues. Germline loops: CDR1 MNHEY, CDR2 SMNVEV (reference sequence). Trimming took 6 bases from V and 6 from J, leaving 14 bases between them. CDR3 sequence reads: CASSRERTDEKLFF. DNA for the CDR3: TGTGCCAGCAGCAGGGAACGGACAGATGAAAAACTGTTTTTT.

This clone was counted between two and nine times. The chain joins TRBV11-2 to TRBJ2-7; TRBD2 agrees at 7 bases. V shed 0 bases, J shed 5 bases, and the junction held 7 bases outside the gene matches. From germline, CDR1 is SGHAT and CDR2 FQNNGV. The CDR3 totals 15 residues. CDR3 sequence (DNA): TGTGCCAGCAGCTTAGAGAGGCGGGAGTTCGACGAGCAGTACTTC. This codes for CASSLERREFDEQYF.

Within the sample, this clone is large. The V gene is TRBV15, the J gene TRBJ2-1; tentative D call: TRBD1 (7 bases). CDR1 and CDR2 (germline): LNHNV, YYDKDF (reference sequence). V was trimmed by 8 bases and J by 3 bases, leaving 14 bases between them. CDR3 length: 14 amino acids. CDR3 amino acids: CATAGQRFYNEQFF. Written as DNA, the CDR3 is TGTGCCACCGCGGGACAGCGATTCTACAATGAGCAGTTCTTC.

This clone has more than one count but fewer than ten. J is TRBJ2-1 and V is TRBV11-3, with D unclear. Between the trimmed V and J ends, which lost 2 bases and 5 bases, there was a span of 10 bases. Germline CDR1 reads SGHNT; CDR2 reads YENEEA. This CDR3 comprises 14 residues. The CDR3 DNA is TGTGCCAGCAGCTTACAGAGTACAAACAATGAGCAGTTCTTC. Translated: CASSLQSTNNEQFF.

The chain recombines TRBV3-1 (or the pseudogene TRBV3-2) with TRBJ2-2; 7 bases line up with TRBD1. The trim removed 4 bases at V and 1 base at J, leaving 6 bases unmatched. Germline-derived CDR1 and CDR2 are LGHDT and YNNKEL (reference sequence). This CDR3 region has 16 residues. The CDR3 nucleotides are TGTGCCAGCAGCCGCCCGGGGACAGAGAACACCGGGGAGCTGTTTTTT. Translated: CASSRPGTENTGELFF.

This clone was recorded once. The chain uses TRBV5-4 and TRBJ1-3; TRBD1 is a possible D gene (5 bases). Germline CDR1 reads SGHNT; CDR2 reads YYREEE (reference sequence). This CDR3 has 18 residues. Trimming took off 4 bases at V and 0 bases at J, with 20 bases between the two ends. As DNA, the CDR3 is TGTGCCAGCAGCCGCTATACAGGATGGCCAAACTCTGGAAACACCATATATTTT. It is translated as CASSRYTGWPNSGNTIYF.

This chain uses TRBV21-1 with TRBJ2-7; the D call in the table, TRBD1, was not verified against the DNA. TRBV21-1 is a listed pseudogene. There are 15 residues in the CDR3. CDR3 nucleotides: TGTGCCAGCAGCAAAGCGCAGGTCCACTCCTACGAGCAGTACTTC. It translates to CASSKAQVHSYEQYF.

CDR3 coding DNA: TGTGCCAGCAGCCAAGCCCGCTCGACTCTAATTCAAGAGACCCAGTACTTC. Translated: CASSQARSTLIQETQYF. V and J are TRBV3-1 (or the pseudogene TRBV3-2) and TRBJ2-5; unclear D gene. The V gene's germline CDR1 is LGHDT and CDR2 YNNKEL (reference sequence). V shed 1 base and J shed 2 bases, with 17 bases lying between them. The CDR3 has 17 residues.

V gene TRBV7-3 combines with J gene TRBJ1-1; weak D call: TRBD1 (5 bases). The CDR3 loop spans 16 amino acids. Looked up from germline, CDR1 is SGHTA and CDR2 is FQGTGA. V lost 2 bases, J lost 2 bases, and 15 bases lay in between. The CDR3 region is CASSLYGAGRNTEAFF. The CDR3 DNA is TGTGCCAGCAGCTTATATGGGGCAGGACGTAACACTGAAGCTTTCTTT.

The chain has TRBV7-2 and TRBJ1-1, with a possible D match to TRBD1 (5 bases). CDR3 length: 15 residues. V lost 1 base and J 1 base, leaving 10 bases between the germline ends. Germline CDR1 and CDR2: SGHTA and FQGNSA. CDR3 amino acids: CASSLGGTGNTEAFF. Here the CDR3 DNA reads TGTGCCAGCAGCTTAGGGGGCACGGGGAACACTGAAGCTTTCTTT.

The chain joins TRBV6-5 to TRBJ2-7; D gene ambiguous. This CDR3 is 11 amino acids long. Germline V gene lookup returns CDR1 MNHEY and CDR2 SVGAGI. Trimming pared 6 bases from V and 3 bases from J, leaving 6 bases between. The CDR3: CASRVNYEQYF. DNA of the CDR3: TGTGCCAGCAGGGTCAACTACGAGCAGTACTTC.

This clone was seen more than once but under ten times. The chain uses TRBV11-2 and TRBJ1-3; 7 bases are a match to TRBD1. V lost 5 bases and J lost 1; bases outside the gene matches: 8. The CDR3 has 16 amino acids. Germline CDR1 SGHAT, CDR2 FQNNGV. The CDR3 DNA reads TGTGCCAGCAGCCCGGGGAGGGGGCGATCTGGAAACACCATATATTTT. Its translation: CASSPGRGRSGNTIYF.

The genes are TRBV19 and TRBJ1-4, with D tentatively TRBD1 (6 bases). This CDR3 is 13 amino acids long. Trimming shortened V by 9 bases and J by 4 bases, and 12 bases separated the two germline ends. Germline V CDR1 and CDR2: LNHDA, SQIVND (reference sequence). The CDR3 DNA reads TGTGCCAGCCTTGGACAGTATAATGAAAAACTGTTTTTT. Translation gives CASLGQYNEKLFF.

The V call is TRBV9, the J call TRBJ1-5; the match to TRBD1 covers 8 bases. The V and J ends lost 3 bases and 5 bases, in that order; junction bases with no gene match: 10. CDR3 length equals 16 residues. Germline CDR1 SGDLS, CDR2 YYNGEE. The DNA for the CDR3 is TGTGCCAGCAGCGCGGGACAGGCGAGGTCAGATCAGCCCCAGCATTTT. Its protein product is CASSAGQARSDQPQHF. Full variable domain (remainder filled in from reference TRBV9 and TRBJ1-5): DSGVTQTPKHLITATGQRVTLRCSPRSGDLSVYWYQQSLDQGLQFLIQYYNGEERAKGNILERFSAQQFPDLHSELNLSSLELGDSALYFCASSAGQARSDQPQHFGDGTRLSIL.

This chain joins TRBV27 and TRBJ2-1; the match to TRBD1 covers 8 bases. The CDR3 contains 16 residues. Germline V gene data show CDR1 as MNHEY and CDR2 as SMNVEV (reference sequence). V gave up 2 bases and J gave up 8 bases; unmatched junction bases: 11. In nucleotides, the CDR3 is TGTGCCAGCAGTTTACCGACAGGGGCGGGTATGGATGAGCAGTTCTTC. It specifies CASSLPTGAGMDEQFF.